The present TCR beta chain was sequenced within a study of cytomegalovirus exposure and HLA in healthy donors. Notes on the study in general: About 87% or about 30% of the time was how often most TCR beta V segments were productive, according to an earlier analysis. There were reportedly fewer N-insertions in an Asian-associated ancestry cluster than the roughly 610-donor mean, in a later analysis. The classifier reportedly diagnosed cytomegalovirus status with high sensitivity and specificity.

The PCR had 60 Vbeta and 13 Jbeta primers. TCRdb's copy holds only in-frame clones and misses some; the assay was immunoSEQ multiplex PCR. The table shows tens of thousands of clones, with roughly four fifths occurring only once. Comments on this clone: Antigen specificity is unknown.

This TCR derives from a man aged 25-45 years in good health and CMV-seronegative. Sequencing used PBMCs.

The CDR3 DNA is TGTGCCAGCAGTTTAGGCTTCAATGAGCAGTTCTTC. It encodes CASSLGFNEQFF. V and J are TRBV28 and TRBJ2-1; no firm D call. The CDR3 runs 12 residues. Germline CDR1 is MDHEN and CDR2 is SYDVKM. Trimming removed 2 bases at V and 6 bases at J, with 5 bases between.